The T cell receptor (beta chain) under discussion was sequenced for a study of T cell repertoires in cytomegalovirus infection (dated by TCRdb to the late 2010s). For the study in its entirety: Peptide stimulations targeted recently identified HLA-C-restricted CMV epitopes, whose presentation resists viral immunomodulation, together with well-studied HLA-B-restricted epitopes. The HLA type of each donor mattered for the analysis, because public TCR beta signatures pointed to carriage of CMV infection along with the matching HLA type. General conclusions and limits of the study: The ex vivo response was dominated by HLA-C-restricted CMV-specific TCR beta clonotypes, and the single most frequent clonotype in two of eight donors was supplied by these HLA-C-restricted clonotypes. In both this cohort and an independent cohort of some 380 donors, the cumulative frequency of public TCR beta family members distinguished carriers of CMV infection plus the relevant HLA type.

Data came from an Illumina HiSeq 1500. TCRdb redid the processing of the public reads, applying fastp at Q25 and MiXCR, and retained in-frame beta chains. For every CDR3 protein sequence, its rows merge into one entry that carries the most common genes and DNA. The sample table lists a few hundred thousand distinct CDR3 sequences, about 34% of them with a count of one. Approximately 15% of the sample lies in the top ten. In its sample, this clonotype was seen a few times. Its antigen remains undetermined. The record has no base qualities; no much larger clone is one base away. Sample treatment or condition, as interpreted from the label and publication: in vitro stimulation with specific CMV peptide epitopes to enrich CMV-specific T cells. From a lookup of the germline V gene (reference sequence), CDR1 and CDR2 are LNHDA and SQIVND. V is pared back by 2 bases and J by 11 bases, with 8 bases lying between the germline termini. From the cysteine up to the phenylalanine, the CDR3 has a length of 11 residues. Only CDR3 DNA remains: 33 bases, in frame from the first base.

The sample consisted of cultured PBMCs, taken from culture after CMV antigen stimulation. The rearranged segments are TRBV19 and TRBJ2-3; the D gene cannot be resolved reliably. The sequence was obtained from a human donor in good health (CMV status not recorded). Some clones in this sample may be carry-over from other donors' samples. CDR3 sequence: CASSISGRQYF. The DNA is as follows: TGTGCCAGTAGTATATCCGGGCGGCAGTATTTT.